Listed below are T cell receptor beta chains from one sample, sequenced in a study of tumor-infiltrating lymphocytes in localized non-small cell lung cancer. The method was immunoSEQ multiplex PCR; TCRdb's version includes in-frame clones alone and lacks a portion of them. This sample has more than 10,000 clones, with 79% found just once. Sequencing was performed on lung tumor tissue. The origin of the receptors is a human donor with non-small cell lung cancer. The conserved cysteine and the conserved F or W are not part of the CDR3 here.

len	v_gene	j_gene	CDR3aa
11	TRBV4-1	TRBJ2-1	ASSPQGREEQF
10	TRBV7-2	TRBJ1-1	ASSWTQGAAF
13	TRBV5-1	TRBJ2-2	ASSLGTSGIGELF
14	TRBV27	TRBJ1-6	ASSLRVRGGNSPLH
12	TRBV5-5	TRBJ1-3	ASSLEPGGNTIY
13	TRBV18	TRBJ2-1	ASSPGDRGSNEQF
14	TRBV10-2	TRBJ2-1	ASWTGTSGRVNEQF
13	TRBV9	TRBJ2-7	ASSVGFQGRYEQY
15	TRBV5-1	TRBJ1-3	ASSLKVAGLSGNTIY
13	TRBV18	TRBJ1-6	ASSASGGSNSPLH
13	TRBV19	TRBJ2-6	ASSGAISGANVLT
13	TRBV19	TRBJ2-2	ASSIPVGLAGELF
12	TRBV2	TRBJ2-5	ASSGTSGRETQY
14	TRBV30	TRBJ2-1	AWSGGTSNSYNEQF
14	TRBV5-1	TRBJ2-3	ASSLTGTSGPHTQY
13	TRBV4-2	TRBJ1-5	ASSQDPNSNQPQH
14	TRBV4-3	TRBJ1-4	ASSQDSAATNEKLF
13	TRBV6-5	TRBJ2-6	ASSYRGRGANVLT